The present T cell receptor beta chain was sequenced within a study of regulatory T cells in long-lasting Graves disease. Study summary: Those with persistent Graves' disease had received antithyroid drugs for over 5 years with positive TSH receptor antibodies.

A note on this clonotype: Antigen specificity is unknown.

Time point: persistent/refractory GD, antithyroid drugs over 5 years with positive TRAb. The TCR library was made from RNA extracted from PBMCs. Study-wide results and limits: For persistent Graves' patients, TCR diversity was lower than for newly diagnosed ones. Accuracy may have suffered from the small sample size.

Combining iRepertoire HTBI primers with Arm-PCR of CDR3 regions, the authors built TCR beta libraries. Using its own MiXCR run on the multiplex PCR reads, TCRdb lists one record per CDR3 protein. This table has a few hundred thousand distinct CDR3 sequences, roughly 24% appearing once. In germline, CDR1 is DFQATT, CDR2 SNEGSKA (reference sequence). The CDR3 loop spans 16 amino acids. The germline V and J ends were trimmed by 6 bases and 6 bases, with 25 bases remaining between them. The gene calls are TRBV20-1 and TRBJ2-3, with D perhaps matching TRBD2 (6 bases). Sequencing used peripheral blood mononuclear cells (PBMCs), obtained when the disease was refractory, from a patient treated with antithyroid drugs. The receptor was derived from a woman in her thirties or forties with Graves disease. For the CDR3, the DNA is TGCAGTGCACCGCGCGCCGGCGGGAAAGTCAGTGATACGCAGTATTTT. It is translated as CSAPRAGGKVSDTQYF.